This is a list of T cell receptor beta chains from one sample in a study of blood T cell repertoires in COVID-19. This table comes from immunoSEQ multiplex PCR, and its TCRdb copy is limited to in-frame clones, with some not included. Of about 37,000 clones in the sample, roughly nine tenths were seen once. What was sequenced was peripheral blood. These receptors were obtained from a woman aged 30 to 39 in a cohort sampled during active COVID-19. Each CDR3 is given with its conserved first and last residue. Fields, in order: V gene, clone size, J gene, D gene, CDR3 protein, CDR3 DNA. D genes are given only for firm matches. The size entry is marked missing in some rows and otherwise reads once, few, many or a size class.

V: TRBV11-2; size: -; J: TRBJ1-1; D: -; CDR3: CASSLVNSPLEAFF; DNA: TGTGCCAGCAGCTTAGTGAACAGCCCCCTCGAAGCTTTCTTT
V: TRBV9; size: once; J: TRBJ2-4; D: -; CDR3: CASSAASGAKNIQYF; DNA: TGTGCCAGCAGCGCCGCCTCTGGCGCCAAAAACATTCAGTACTTC
V: TRBV5-6; size: few; J: TRBJ1-6; D: TRBD1; CDR3: CASSLATGIAPLHF; DNA: TGTGCCAGCAGCTTGGCGACAGGGATTGCACCCCTCCACTTT
V: TRBV19; size: once; J: TRBJ2-5; D: TRBD2; CDR3: CASSIYGSGRNKETQYF; DNA: TGTGCCAGTAGTATATACGGTAGCGGGAGAAACAAAGAGACCCAGTACTTC
V: TRBV14; size: few; J: TRBJ1-2; D: -; CDR3: CASSQYYGYGYTF; DNA: TGTGCCAGCAGCCAATACTACGGCTATGGCTACACCTTC
V: TRBV3-1/TRBV3-2; size: -; J: TRBJ1-2; D: -; CDR3: CASSLKQSTGGYTF; DNA: TGTGCCAGCAGCCTAAAACAGTCCACAGGTGGCTACACCTTC
V: TRBV5-1; size: -; J: TRBJ2-7; D: TRBD1; CDR3: CASSRAGTGAYEQYF; DNA: TGCGCCAGCAGCCGGGCCGGGACAGGGGCTTACGAGCAGTACTTC
V: TRBV28; size: -; J: TRBJ2-1; D: TRBD2; CDR3: CASSLTDGGSYNEQFF; DNA: TGTGCCAGCAGTTTAACTGACGGGGGGTCCTACAATGAGCAGTTCTTC
V: TRBV6-2/TRBV6-3; size: -; J: TRBJ1-6; D: -; CDR3: CASSYSRGATLHF; DNA: TGTGCCAGCAGTTACTCGCGGGGGGCGACCCTCCACTTT
V: TRBV5-4; size: -; J: TRBJ1-6; D: -; CDR3: CASSNPPGGANSPLHF; DNA: TGTGCCAGCAGCAACCCCCCGGGGGGCGCGAATTCACCCCTCCACTTT
V: TRBV3-1/TRBV3-2; size: -; J: TRBJ2-5; D: -; CDR3: CASSQSRQSSETQYF; DNA: TGTGCCAGCAGCCAATCAAGACAGTCATCGGAGACCCAGTACTTC
V: TRBV13; size: -; J: TRBJ2-5; D: -; CDR3: CASSLAEQAGETQYF; DNA: TGTGCCAGCAGCTTAGCGGAGCAAGCGGGAGAGACCCAGTACTTC
V: TRBV24-1; size: -; J: TRBJ2-3; D: TRBD1; CDR3: CATRGTGAGTDTQYF; DNA: TGTGCCACCAGAGGGACAGGGGCAGGCACAGATACGCAGTATTTT